Below, one T cell receptor beta chain is given with its context. The antigen remains unidentified. The junction does not match germline at one end; this may be a read error. The sample belongs to a study of STAT3 mutations in large granular lymphocyte leukemia. The wider study: Roughly half of the longitudinally sequenced T-LGLL patients carried detectable canonical activating STAT3 mutations. Whole-study findings and limits: Every T-LGLL patient had at least one immunodominant TCRbeta clonotype.

The CDR3 is made up of 15 amino acids. Germline V gene sequence: CDR1 SEHNR, CDR2 FQNEAQ (reference sequence). Using immunoSEQ multiplex PCR, the repertoire was profiled, and TCRdb retains in-frame clones only, with some absent. The sample includes around 33,000 clones, over 60% of them seen just once. The gene calls are TRBV7-9 and TRBJ2-7; maybe TRBD1 (6 bases). The clonotype originates from a woman between 45 and 65 years old with T-cell large granular lymphocyte leukemia. Some clones in this sample may be carry-over from other donors' samples. Input material: peripheral blood mononuclear cells. CDR3 coding DNA: TGTGCCAGCAGCCGCCGGGCGCAGGGGTCCTCCGAGCAGTACTTC. Translation gives CASSRRAQGSSEQYF.